The clone carrying this T cell receptor beta chain was observed once. These data originate in a study of T cell changes during pregnancy in multiple sclerosis. Assay used: immunoSEQ multiplex PCR; TCRdb lists only in-frame clones, some missing. This table holds 40,000 or so clones, around 92% found once. The TCR was taken from a female donor with multiple sclerosis, enrolled in a pregnancy study. Specimen: CD8+ T cells from peripheral blood mononuclear cells, collected after pregnancy.

The CDR3 DNA sequence: TGTGCCAGCAGCGCCGGAGGAGGGGAGAGTAGCCCCTACGAGCAGTACTTC. Protein: CASSAGGGESSPYEQYF. The gene calls are TRBV9 and TRBJ2-7, with D possibly matching TRBD2 (6 bases). The length of the CDR3 is 17 residues. V lost 3 bases to trimming and J lost 2 bases, with 21 bases between them. Germline values: CDR1 SGDLS, CDR2 YYNGEE.